The 9 T cell receptor beta chains given below trace back to one sample, sequenced in a study of blood T cell repertoires in COVID-19. Libraries were prepared by immunoSEQ multiplex PCR; TCRdb keeps only in-frame clonotypes and omits some of them. The table includes about 140,000 clones, roughly 81% detected once. Material: peripheral blood. The source of these receptors is a woman in her forties or fifties with active or convalescent COVID-19.

This chain links TRBV4-3 with TRBJ2-1, with 11 nucleotides matching TRBD1. The germline V gene encodes CDR1 LGHNA and CDR2 YSLEER. The length of the CDR3 is 15 residues. V shed 1 base, J shed 6 bases, and the junction held 2 bases outside the gene matches. Here the CDR3 DNA reads TGCGCCAGCAGCCAAGCCGGGACAGGGGGCAATGAGCAGTTCTTC. Translating gives CASSQAGTGGNEQFF.

This chain joins TRBV5-1 and TRBJ1-2, with 7 bases identical to TRBD1. Germline V gives CDR1 SGHRS, CDR2 YFSETQ. The length of the CDR3 is 19 residues. V trimming: 4 bases; J trimming: 2 bases; junction bases outside the gene matches: 20. Here the CDR3 DNA reads TGCGCCAGCAGCGTTTCACAACAGGGGCCCAAAAAAAAGAACTATGGCTACACCTTC. It translates to CASSVSQQGPKKKNYGYTF.

This rearrangement joins TRBV4-1 to TRBJ2-1; tentatively, D is TRBD2 (5 bases). This CDR3 has 16 residues. CDR1 MGHRA and CDR2 YSYEKL come from the germline V gene. V dropped 6 bases and J dropped 0 bases, with 15 bases sitting between them. The CDR3, as DNA: TGCGCCAGCAGATCTTCTACGGGGAGCTCCTACAATGAGCAGTTCTTC. Its translation is CASRSSTGSSYNEQFF.

The chain links TRBV7-2 to TRBJ2-1, with TRBD2 identical over 8 bases. CDR1 and CDR2 (germline): SGHTA, FQGNSA. CDR3 length: 18 residues. With 1 base clipped from V and 0 bases from J, the junction kept 8 bases outside the gene matches. The CDR3 nucleotides read TGTGCCAGCAGCTTAGTATTCAGCGGGGGATACTCCTACAATGAGCAGTTCTTC. Residues: CASSLVFSGGYSYNEQFF.

The chain recombines TRBV7-6 with TRBJ2-2; 10 bases map to TRBD2. CDR1 is SGHVS and CDR2 is FNYEAQ in the germline V gene. The CDR3 is made up of 17 amino acids. The V gene end was trimmed by 5 bases and the J gene end by 6 bases; junction bases not matched to a gene: 12. This CDR3 is CASSATRTSGGAGELFF. As DNA, the CDR3 is TGTGCCAGCAGCGCCACCCGGACTAGCGGAGGGGCCGGGGAGCTGTTTTTT.

The J gene is TRBJ1-2, the V gene TRBV2, with 7 bases fitting TRBD1. Germline CDR1 reads SNHLY; CDR2 reads FYNNEI. The CDR3 loop spans 13 amino acids. V trimming: 6 bases; J trimming: 1 base; junction bases outside the gene matches: 2. This CDR3 is CASRGQLNYGYTF. The CDR3 coding sequence is TGTGCCAGCAGGGGACAGCTTAACTATGGCTACACCTTC. Combining the CDR3 with reference TRBV2 and TRBJ1-2 gives the whole variable domain EPEVTQTPSHQVTQMGQEVILRCVPISNHLYFYWYRQILGQKVEFLVSFYNNEISEKSEIFDDQFSVERPDGSNFTLKIRSTKLEDSAMYFCASRGQLNYGYTFGSGTRLTVV.

CDR3: CASSPQMGGTSNEKLFF. For the CDR3, the DNA is TGTGCCAGCTCACCCCAGATGGGAGGGACGTCTAATGAAAAACTGTTTTTT. V gene TRBV18 combines with J gene TRBJ1-4, with D maybe TRBD1 (5 bases). The CDR3 is made up of 17 amino acids. Trimming cost V 3 bases and J 3 bases, with 17 bases left between them. The V gene's germline CDR1 is KGHSH and CDR2 LQKENI.

Comment on this clone: The junction and the germline gene differ at one end; a read error may be behind it. The rearrangement joins TRBV12-3 or TRBV12-4 to TRBJ2-1; D remains unclear. The CDR3 consists of 11 residues. CDR3 sequence: CASSPWPPSLF. The CDR3 DNA sequence: TGTGCCAGCAGTCCCTGGCCGCCTTCCCTCTTC.

The chain links TRBV6-5 to TRBJ1-3; a possible D gene is TRBD1 (6 bases). Germline CDR1 reads MNHEY; CDR2 reads SVGAGI. The CDR3 covers 15 residues. Deletions cut 7 bases from V and 6 bases from J, with 19 bases between. CDR3 protein: CASTRTGGDENTIYF. For the CDR3, the DNA is TGTGCCAGCACCAGAACGGGGGGCGATGAAAACACCATATATTTT.